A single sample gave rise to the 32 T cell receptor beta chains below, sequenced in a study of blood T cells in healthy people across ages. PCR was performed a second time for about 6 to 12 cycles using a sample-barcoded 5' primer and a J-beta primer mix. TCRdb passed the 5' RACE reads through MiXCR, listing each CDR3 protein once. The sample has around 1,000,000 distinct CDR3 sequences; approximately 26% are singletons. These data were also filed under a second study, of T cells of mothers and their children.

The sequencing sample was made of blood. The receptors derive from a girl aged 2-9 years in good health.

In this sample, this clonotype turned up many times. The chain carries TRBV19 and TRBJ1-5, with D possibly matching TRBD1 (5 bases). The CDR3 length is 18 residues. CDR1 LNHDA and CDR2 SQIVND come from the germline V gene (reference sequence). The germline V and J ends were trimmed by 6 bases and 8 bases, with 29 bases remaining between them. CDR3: CASRITKITRDSLKPQHF. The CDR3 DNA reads TGTGCCAGTAGGATCACCAAGATAACCCGGGACTCTCTCAAGCCCCAGCATTTT.

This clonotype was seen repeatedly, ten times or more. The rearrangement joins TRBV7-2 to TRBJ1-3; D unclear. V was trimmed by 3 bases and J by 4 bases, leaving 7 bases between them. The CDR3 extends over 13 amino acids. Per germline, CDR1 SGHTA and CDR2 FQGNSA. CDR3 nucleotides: TGTGCCAGCAGCTTTGAGTCGGGAAACACCATATATTTT. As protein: CASSFESGNTIYF. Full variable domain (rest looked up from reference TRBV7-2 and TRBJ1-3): GAGVSQSPSNKVTEKGKDVELRCDPISGHTALYWYRQSLGQGLEFLIYFQGNSAPDKSGLPSDRFSAERTGGSVSTLTIQRTQQEDSAVYLCASSFESGNTIYFGEGSWLTVV.

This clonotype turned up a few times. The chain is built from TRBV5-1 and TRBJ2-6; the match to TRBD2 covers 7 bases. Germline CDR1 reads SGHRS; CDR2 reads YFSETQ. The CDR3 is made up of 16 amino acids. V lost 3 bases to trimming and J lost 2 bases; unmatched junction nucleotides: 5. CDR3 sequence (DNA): TGCGCCAGCAGCTATGGGAGGGATGCTGGGGCCAACGTCCTGACTTTC. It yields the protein CASSYGRDAGANVLTF.

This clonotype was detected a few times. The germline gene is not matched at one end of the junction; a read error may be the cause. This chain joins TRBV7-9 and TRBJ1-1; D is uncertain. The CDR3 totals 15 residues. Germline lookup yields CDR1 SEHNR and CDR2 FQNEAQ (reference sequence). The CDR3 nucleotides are TGTTCCAGCAGAACTAACAGCCACGGCAACACTGAAGCTTTCTTT. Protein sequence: CSSRTNSHGNTEAFF. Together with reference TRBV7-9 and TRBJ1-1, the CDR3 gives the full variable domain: DTGVSQNPRHKITKRGQNVTFRCDPISEHNRLYWYRQTLGQGPEFLTYFQNEAQLEKSRLLSDRFSAERPKGSFSTLEIQRTEQGDSAMYLCSSRTNSHGNTEAFFGQGTRLTVV.

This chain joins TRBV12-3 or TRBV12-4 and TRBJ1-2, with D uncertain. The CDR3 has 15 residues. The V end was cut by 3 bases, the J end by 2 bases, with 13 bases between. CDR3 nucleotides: TGTGCCAGCAGTTTTCTTCTTTATACCAACTATGGCTACACCTTC. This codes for CASSFLLYTNYGYTF.

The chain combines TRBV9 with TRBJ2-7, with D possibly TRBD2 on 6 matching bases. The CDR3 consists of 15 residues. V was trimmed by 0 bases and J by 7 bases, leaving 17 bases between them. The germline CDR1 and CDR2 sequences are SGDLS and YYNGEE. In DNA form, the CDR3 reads TGTGCCAGCAGCGTAGGACTTCTTACGGCGGGGGAGCAGTACTTC. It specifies CASSVGLLTAGEQYF. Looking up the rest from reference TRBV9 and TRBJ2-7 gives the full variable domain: DSGVTQTPKHLITATGQRVTLRCSPRSGDLSVYWYQQSLDQGLQFLIQYYNGEERAKGNILERFSAQQFPDLHSELNLSSLELGDSALYFCASSVGLLTAGEQYFGPGTRLTVT.

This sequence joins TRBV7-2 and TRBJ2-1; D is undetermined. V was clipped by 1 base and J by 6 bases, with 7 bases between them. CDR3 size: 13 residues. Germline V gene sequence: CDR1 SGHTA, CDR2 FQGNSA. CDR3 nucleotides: TGTGCCAGCAGCTTAGTCTCGGCCAATGAGCAGTTCTTC. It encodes CASSLVSANEQFF.

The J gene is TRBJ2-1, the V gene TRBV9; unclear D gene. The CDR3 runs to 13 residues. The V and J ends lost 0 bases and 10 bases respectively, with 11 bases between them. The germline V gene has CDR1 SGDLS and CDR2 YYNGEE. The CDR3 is CASSVDFGREQFF. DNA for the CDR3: TGTGCCAGCAGCGTAGATTTCGGTCGAGAGCAGTTCTTC.

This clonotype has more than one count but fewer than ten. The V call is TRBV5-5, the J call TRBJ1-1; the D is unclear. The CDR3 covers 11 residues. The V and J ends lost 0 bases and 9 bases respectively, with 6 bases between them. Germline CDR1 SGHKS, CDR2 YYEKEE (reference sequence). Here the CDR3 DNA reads TGTGCCAGCAGCTTGGTTGATAAAGCTTTCTTT. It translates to CASSLVDKAFF.

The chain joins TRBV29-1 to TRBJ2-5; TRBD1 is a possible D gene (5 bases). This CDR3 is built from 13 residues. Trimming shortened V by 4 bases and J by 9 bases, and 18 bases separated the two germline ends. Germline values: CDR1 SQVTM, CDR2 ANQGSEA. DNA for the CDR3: TGCAGCGTTGGGGGCCAATCGATTAGTGCCCAGTACTTC. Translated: CSVGGQSISAQYF.

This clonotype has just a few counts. CDR3 DNA: TGTGCCAGCAGTTACTCGATAGGGGGTCGGCCCCAGCATTTT. Protein: CASSYSIGGRPQHF. The chain is built from TRBV6-2 or TRBV6-3 and TRBJ1-5, with D tentatively TRBD1 (6 bases). The germline CDR1 and CDR2 sequences are MNHEY and SVGEGT. This CDR3 is 14 amino acids long. Trimming shortened V by 0 bases and J by 9 bases, and 12 bases separated the two germline ends.

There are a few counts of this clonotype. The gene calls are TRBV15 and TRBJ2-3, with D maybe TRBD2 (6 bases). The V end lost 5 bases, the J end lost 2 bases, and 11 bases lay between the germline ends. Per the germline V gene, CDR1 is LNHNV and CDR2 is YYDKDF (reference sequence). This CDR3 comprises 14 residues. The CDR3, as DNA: TGTGCCACCAGCCGAGGAGGGACCACAGATACGCAGTATTTT. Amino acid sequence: CATSRGGTTDTQYF.

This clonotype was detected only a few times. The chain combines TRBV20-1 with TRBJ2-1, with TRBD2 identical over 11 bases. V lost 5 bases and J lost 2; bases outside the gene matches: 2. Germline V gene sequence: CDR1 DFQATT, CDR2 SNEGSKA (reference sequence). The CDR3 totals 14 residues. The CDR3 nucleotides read TGCAGTGCTGAGGGACTAGCGGCCTACAATGAGCAGTTCTTC. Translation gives CSAEGLAAYNEQFF.

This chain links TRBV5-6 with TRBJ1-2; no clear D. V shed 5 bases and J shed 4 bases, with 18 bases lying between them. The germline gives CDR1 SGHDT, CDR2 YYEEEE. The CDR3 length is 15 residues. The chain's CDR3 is CASSFAGRGGYGYTF. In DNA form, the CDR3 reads TGTGCCAGCAGTTTCGCTGGACGGGGAGGCTATGGCTACACCTTC.

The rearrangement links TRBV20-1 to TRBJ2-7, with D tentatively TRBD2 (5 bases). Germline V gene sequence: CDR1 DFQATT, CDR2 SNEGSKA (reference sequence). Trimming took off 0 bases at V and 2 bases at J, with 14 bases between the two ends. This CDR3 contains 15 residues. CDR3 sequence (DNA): TGCAGTGCTAGAGATCCGGAGAGGGCCGCCTACGAGCAGTACTTC. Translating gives CSARDPERAAYEQYF.

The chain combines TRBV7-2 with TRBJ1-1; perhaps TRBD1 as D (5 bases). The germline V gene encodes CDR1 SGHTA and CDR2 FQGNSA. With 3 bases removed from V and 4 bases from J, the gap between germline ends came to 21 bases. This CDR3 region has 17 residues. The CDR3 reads CASSFAGLDSGGTEAFF. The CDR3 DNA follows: TGTGCCAGCAGCTTTGCAGGGCTTGATTCGGGGGGCACTGAAGCTTTCTTT.

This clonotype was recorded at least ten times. CDR3 amino acids: CASATGNMNTEAFF. CDR3 nucleotides: TGTGCCAGCGCGACAGGAAACATGAACACTGAAGCTTTCTTT. J is TRBJ1-1 and V is TRBV6-2 or TRBV6-3, with D tentatively TRBD1 (6 bases). V was cut by 8 bases and J by 0 bases, with 13 bases left in between. Germline CDR1 and CDR2: MNHEY and SVGEGT. The CDR3 loop spans 14 amino acids.

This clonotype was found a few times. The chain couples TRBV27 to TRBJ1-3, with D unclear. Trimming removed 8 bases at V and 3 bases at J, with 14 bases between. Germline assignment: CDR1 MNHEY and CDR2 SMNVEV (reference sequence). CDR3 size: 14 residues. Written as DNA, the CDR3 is TGTGCCAGCGGAGACCCTTGGAGTGGAAACACCATATATTTT. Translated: CASGDPWSGNTIYF.

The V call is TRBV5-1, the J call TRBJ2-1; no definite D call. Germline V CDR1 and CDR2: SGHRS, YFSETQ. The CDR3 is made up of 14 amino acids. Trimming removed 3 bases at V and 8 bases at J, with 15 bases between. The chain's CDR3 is CASSSSLTGDEQFF. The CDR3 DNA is TGCGCCAGCAGCTCATCTCTCACGGGCGATGAGCAGTTCTTC.

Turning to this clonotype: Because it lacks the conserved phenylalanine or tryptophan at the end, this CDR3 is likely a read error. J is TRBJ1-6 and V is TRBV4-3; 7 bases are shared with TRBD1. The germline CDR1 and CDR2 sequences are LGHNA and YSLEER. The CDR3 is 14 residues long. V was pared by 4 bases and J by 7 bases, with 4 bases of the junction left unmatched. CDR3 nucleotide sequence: TGCGCCAGCAGCCCGGGACAGAGAAATTCACCCCTCCACCTT. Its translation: CASSPGQRNSPLHL.

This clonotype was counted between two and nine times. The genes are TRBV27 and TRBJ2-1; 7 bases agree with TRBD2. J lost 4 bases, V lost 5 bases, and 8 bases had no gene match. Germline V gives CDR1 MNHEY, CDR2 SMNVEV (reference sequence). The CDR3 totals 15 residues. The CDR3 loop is CASSPLAERYNEQFF. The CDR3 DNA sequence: TGTGCCAGCAGTCCCCTAGCGGAACGGTACAATGAGCAGTTCTTC.

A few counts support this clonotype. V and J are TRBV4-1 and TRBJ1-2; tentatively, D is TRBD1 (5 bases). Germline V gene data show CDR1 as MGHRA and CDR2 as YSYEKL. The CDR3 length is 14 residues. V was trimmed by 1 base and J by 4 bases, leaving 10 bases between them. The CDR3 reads CASSQGTGTYGYTF. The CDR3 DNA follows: TGCGCCAGCAGCCAAGGTACGGGGACCTATGGCTACACCTTC.

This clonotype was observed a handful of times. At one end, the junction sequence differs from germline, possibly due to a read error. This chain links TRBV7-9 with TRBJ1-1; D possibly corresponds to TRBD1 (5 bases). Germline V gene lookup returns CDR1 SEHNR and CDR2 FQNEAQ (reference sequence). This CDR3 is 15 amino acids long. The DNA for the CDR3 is TGTGCCAGCAGCTGGATCAGGGAGATGAACACTGAAGCTTCCTTT. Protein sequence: CASSWIREMNTEASF.

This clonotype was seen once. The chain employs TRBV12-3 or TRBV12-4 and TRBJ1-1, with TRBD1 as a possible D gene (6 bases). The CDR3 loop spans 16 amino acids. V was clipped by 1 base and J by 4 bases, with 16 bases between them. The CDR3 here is CASSLGRQALVTEAFF. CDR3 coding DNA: TGTGCCAGCAGTTTAGGCCGACAGGCCCTGGTCACTGAAGCTTTCTTT.

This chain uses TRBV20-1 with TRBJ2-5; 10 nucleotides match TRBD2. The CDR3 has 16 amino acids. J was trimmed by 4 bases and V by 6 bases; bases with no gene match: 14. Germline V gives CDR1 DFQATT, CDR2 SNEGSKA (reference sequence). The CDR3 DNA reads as TGCAGTGCCTCCGTAACTAGCGGGGAGGCGGGAGAGACCCAGTACTTC. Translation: CSASVTSGEAGETQYF.

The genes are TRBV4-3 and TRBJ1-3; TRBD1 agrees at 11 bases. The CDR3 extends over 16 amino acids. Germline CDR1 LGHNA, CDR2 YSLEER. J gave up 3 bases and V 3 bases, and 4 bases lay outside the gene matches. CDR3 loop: CASSQDRGLIGNTIYF. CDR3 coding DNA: TGCGCCAGCAGCCAGGACAGGGGGCTAATTGGAAACACCATATATTTT.

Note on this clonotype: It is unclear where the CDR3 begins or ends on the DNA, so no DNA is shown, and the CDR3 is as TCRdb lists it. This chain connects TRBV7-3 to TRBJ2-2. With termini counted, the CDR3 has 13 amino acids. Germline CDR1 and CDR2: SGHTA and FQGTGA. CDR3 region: CASSQLRAGELFF.

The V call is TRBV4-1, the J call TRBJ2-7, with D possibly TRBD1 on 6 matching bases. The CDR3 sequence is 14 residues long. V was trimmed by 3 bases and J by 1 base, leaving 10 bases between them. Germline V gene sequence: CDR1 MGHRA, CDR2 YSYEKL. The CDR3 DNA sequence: TGCGCCAGCAGCCAGCAGGGGCAGTCCTACGAGCAGTACTTC. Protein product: CASSQQGQSYEQYF.

CDR3 residues: CASSPTGFRTEAFF. CDR3 sequence (DNA): TGTGCCAGCAGCCCGACAGGGTTTCGCACTGAAGCTTTCTTT. This chain joins TRBV5-6 and TRBJ1-1, with 7 bases identical to TRBD1. The germline CDR1 and CDR2 sequences are SGHDT and YYEEEE. J was trimmed by 4 bases and V by 4 bases; bases with no gene match: 7. The CDR3 length is 14 residues.

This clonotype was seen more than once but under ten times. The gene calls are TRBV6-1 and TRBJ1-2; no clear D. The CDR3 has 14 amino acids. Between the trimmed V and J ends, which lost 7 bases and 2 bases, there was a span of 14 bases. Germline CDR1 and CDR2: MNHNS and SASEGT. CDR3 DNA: TGTGCCAGCATTATGGGCGGAGGGAACTATGGCTACACCTTC. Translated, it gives CASIMGGGNYGYTF.

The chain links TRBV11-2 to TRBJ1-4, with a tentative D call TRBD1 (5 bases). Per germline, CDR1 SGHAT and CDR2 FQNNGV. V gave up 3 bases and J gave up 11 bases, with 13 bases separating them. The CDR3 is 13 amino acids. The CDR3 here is CASSFEEWGKLFF. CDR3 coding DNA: TGTGCCAGCAGCTTCGAGGAGTGGGGGAAACTGTTTTTT.

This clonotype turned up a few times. CDR3 in amino acids: CASSYQGYIRDEQYF. The CDR3 DNA reads as TGTGCCAGCAGCTATCAGGGTTACATCCGGGACGAGCAGTACTTC. The chain has TRBV11-2 and TRBJ2-1; weak D call: TRBD1 (5 bases). The J call is in doubt because the DNA end fits TRBJ2-7 better. Germline CDR1 SGHAT, CDR2 FQNNGV. This CDR3 contains 15 residues.